Shown below are 2 T cell receptor beta chains from a single sample sequenced in a study of vaccination and CD4 T cells after COVID-19. These receptors are not linked to any known antigen. The study sequenced cultured CD4+ T cell DNA using the Oncomine TCR Beta short-read assay. TCRdb used MiXCR to reprocess the PCR reads, holding one entry per CDR3 protein. Seen here are about 4,200 distinct CDR3 sequences, less than 25% observed once, and the top ten hold under 30%. Documented treatment: 10-day PBMC culture with coronavirus spike peptide pools or control peptides (ViraFEST assay). The sample was CD4+ T cells from blood, cultured in vitro. The receptor set was obtained from a human donor who had recovered from COVID-19.

The V gene is TRBV5-4, the J gene TRBJ1-2, with TRBD1 matching over 8 bases. Unmatched junction bases numbered 12, after V lost 4 bases and J lost 4 bases. The CDR3 extends over 16 amino acids. CDR1 SGHNT and CDR2 YYREEE come from the germline V gene (reference sequence). CDR3 protein: CASSLKTGALGYGYTF. The CDR3 nucleotides are TGTGCCAGCAGCCTCAAGACAGGGGCCCTAGGCTATGGCTACACCTTC. Based on the CDR3 plus reference TRBV5-4 and TRBJ1-2, the full variable domain is ETGVTQSPTHLIKTRGQQVTLRCSSQSGHNTVSWYQQALGQGPQFIFQYYREEENGRGNFPPRFSGLQFPNYSSELNVNALELDDSALYLCASSLKTGALGYGYTFGSGTRLTVV.

V and J are TRBV12-3 or TRBV12-4 and TRBJ2-7; D uncertain. The CDR3 extends over 11 amino acids. Trimming stripped 5 bases from V and 5 bases from J, with 7 bases between. CDR3 amino acids: CASSVRNEQYF. The CDR3 DNA reads as TGTGCCAGCAGTGTACGGAACGAGCAGTACTTC.